The rows below give T cell receptor beta chains drawn from one sample of a study of blood T cell repertoires in COVID-19. TCRdb keeps only in-frame clones here, not all; method: immunoSEQ multiplex PCR. The profile covers roughly 37,000 clones, with around 80% appearing a single time and 33% taken by the ten largest. The sequenced sample was peripheral blood. These receptors all come from a man aged 55 to 69 with acute or convalescent COVID-19. The CDR3 runs from the conserved cysteine through the conserved F or W. Each record gives: CDR3 protein, CDR3 DNA, clone size, D gene, J gene, V gene. The D gene is left open where the match is weak. Clone size is stated in some rows and not others, as once, few, many or a class when expanded.

CASSPRTGSQPQHF	TGTGCCAGCAGCCCCCGAACAGGGAGTCAGCCCCAGCATTTT	NA	NA	TRBJ1-5	TRBV28
CASSVQGSSGNTIYF	TGTGCCAGCTCAGTACAGGGGAGCTCTGGAAACACCATATATTTT	NA	TRBD1	TRBJ1-3	TRBV18
CASSPLGETDNPTEAFF	TGCGCCAGCAGCCCGCTGGGTGAGACAGATAACCCCACTGAAGCTTTCTTT	NA	NA	TRBJ1-1	TRBV5-1
CASSLRYGQPQHF	TGTGCCAGCAGTTTACGGTATGGTCAGCCCCAGCATTTT	NA	NA	TRBJ1-5	TRBV27
CATSDFRTSGRATGELFF	TGTGCCACCAGTGATTTCCGGACTAGCGGGAGGGCCACCGGGGAGCTGTTTTTT	NA	TRBD2	TRBJ2-2	TRBV24-1
CASSSRAGGTDTQYF	TGTGCCAGCAGCTCCCGGGCGGGGGGCACAGATACGCAGTATTTT	once	TRBD2	TRBJ2-3	TRBV13
CASSFDNNTEAFF	TGTGCCAGCAGTTTTGACAACAACACTGAAGCTTTCTTT	few	NA	TRBJ1-1	TRBV12-3/TRBV12-4
CASSQDATGTKGLWEQYF	TGCGCCAGCAGCCAAGATGCGACCGGGACTAAGGGCCTGTGGGAGCAGTACTTC	once	TRBD2	TRBJ2-7	TRBV4-1
CASSLPTQSGEKLFF	TGTGCCAGCAGCTTACCGACCCAGTCGGGTGAAAAACTGTTTTTT	NA	NA	TRBJ1-4	TRBV7-9
CASSRLTYEQYF	TGTGCCAGCAGCCGACTCACCTACGAGCAGTACTTC	few	NA	TRBJ2-7	TRBV21-1
CASSRGQGEDTQYF	TGTGCCAGCAGCCGCGGACAGGGTGAAGATACGCAGTATTTT	NA	TRBD1	TRBJ2-3	TRBV5-6
CASSVVPGDGAFF	TGTGCCAGCAGCGTAGTCCCGGGGGACGGAGCTTTCTTT	NA	NA	TRBJ1-1	TRBV9
CASSFRSGGTGRNIQYF	TGTGCCAGCAGCTTTCGATCCGGCGGGACAGGGCGAAACATTCAGTACTTC	NA	TRBD1	TRBJ2-4	TRBV5-4
CASSFAGGPEQYF	TGTGCCAGCAGCTTCGCGGGCGGACCCGAGCAGTACTTC	few	NA	TRBJ2-7	TRBV3-1/TRBV3-2
CASSLLFGEGSNYGYTF	TGTGCCAGCAGCTTACTCTTCGGGGAGGGGTCGAACTATGGCTACACCTTC	NA	NA	TRBJ1-2	TRBV7-8
CASSVEVTSYEQYF	TGTGCCAGCAGTGTTGAGGTTACCTCCTACGAGCAGTACTTC	NA	NA	TRBJ2-7	TRBV2
CSASSGFEGQPQHF	TGCAGTGCTAGTTCCGGGTTTGAGGGTCAGCCCCAGCATTTT	few	NA	TRBJ1-5	TRBV20-1
CASSQILALTSGVNVLTF	TGTGCCAGCAGCCAAATTCTAGCCTTAACTTCTGGGGTCAACGTCCTGACTTTC	NA	NA	TRBJ2-6	TRBV3-1/TRBV3-2
CASSQDLGPTDTQYF	TGCGCCAGCAGCCAAGATTTGGGGCCTACAGATACGCAGTATTTT	NA	NA	TRBJ2-3	TRBV4-1
CASSQDSSWQYF	TGTGCCAGCAGCCAGGACTCCTCCTGGCAGTATTTT	NA	NA	TRBJ2-3	TRBV12-3/TRBV12-4
CSARTGTNQPQHF	TGCAGCGCTAGGACAGGGACAAACCAGCCCCAGCATTTT	NA	TRBD1	TRBJ1-5	TRBV29-1
CAISGGDRGKETQYF	TGTGCCATCAGCGGGGGGGACAGGGGTAAAGAGACCCAGTACTTC	NA	TRBD1	TRBJ2-5	TRBV10-3
CASSAGVAGTLDTQYF	TGTGCCAGCAGCGCGGGGGTGGCAGGGACGCTAGATACGCAGTATTTT	NA	TRBD2	TRBJ2-3	TRBV5-8
CASSPRQGLAGGPATGELFF	TGTGCCAGCTCACCGAGACAAGGACTAGCGGGAGGGCCCGCCACCGGGGAGCTGTTTTTT	NA	TRBD2	TRBJ2-2	TRBV18
CASSLDGVWNQPQHF	TGCGCCAGCAGCTTGGACGGGGTTTGGAATCAGCCCCAGCATTTT	NA	NA	TRBJ1-5	TRBV5-1
CASSLAEDEAFF	TGTGCCAGCAGCTTAGCGGAGGATGAAGCTTTCTTT	NA	NA	TRBJ1-1	TRBV7-9
CASSKDSYSNQPQHF	TGTGCCAGCAGCAAGGACAGCTATAGCAATCAGCCCCAGCATTTT	NA	NA	TRBJ1-5	TRBV9
CATSPQGGQETQYF	TGTGCCACCAGTCCTCAGGGGGGACAAGAGACCCAGTACTTC	once	NA	TRBJ2-5	TRBV24-1
CASRGPKAGEGEQYF	TGCGCCAGCAGGGGGCCCAAAGCGGGAGAGGGCGAGCAGTACTTC	NA	TRBD2	TRBJ2-7	TRBV5-1
CASSALNRGELFF	TGTGCCAGCAGTGCGCTGAACAGAGGGGAGCTGTTTTTT	NA	NA	TRBJ2-2	TRBV2
CASSLGGTGELFF	TGTGCCAGCAGCTTAGGAGGGACCGGGGAGCTGTTTTTT	NA	NA	TRBJ2-2	TRBV7-8